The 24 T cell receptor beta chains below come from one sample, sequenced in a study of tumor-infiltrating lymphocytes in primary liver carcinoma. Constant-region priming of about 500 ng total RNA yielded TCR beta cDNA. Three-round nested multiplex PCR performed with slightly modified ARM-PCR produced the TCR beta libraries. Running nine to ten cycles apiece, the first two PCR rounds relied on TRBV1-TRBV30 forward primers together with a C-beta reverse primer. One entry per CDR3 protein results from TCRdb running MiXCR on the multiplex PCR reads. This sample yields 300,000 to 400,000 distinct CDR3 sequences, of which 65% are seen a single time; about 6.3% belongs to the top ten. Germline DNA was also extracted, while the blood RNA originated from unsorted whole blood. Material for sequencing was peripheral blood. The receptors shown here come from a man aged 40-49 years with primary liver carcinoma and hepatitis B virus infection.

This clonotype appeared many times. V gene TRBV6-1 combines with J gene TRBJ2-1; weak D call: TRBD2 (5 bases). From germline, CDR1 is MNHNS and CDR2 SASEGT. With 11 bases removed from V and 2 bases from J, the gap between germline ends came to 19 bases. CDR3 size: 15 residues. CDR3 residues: CAGGSRGGPYNEQFF. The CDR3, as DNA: TGTGCCGGCGGTTCTAGAGGAGGCCCCTACAATGAGCAGTTCTTC.

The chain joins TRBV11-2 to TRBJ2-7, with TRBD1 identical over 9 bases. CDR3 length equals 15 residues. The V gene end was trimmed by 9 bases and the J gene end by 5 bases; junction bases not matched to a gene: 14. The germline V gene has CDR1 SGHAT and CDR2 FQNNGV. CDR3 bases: TGTGCCAGACAGCGGTTTCCACAGGGGGCCCACGAGCAGTACTTC. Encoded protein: CARQRFPQGAHEQYF.

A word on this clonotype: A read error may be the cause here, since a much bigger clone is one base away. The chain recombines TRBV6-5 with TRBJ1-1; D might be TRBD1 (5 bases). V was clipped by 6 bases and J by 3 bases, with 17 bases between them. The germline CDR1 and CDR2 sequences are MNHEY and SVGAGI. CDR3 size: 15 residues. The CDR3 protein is CASRMGRARDTEAFF. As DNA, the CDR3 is TGTGCCAGCAGGATGGGCAGGGCCCGGGACACTGAAGCTTTCTTT.

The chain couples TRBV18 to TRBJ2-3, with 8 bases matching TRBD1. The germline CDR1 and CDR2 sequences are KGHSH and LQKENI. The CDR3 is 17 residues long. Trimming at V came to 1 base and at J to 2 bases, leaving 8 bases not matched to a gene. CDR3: CASSPQNRGASTDTQYF. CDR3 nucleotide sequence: TGTGCCAGCTCACCACAAAACAGGGGGGCATCCACAGATACGCAGTATTTT.

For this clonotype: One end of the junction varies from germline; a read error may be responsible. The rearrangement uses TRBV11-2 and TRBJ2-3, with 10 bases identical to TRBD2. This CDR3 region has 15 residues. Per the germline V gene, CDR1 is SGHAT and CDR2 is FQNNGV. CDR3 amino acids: CASSWTSGLVDAQYF. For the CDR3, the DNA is TGCGCCAGCAGTTGGACTAGCGGATTGGTAGATGCGCAGTATTTT.

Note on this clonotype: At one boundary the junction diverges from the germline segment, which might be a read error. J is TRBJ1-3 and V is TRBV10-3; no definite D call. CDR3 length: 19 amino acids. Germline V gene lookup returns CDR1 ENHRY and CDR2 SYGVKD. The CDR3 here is CDISESGVPFSGEGNTIYF. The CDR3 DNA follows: TGCGACATCAGTGAGTCGGGTGTCCCCTTTAGTGGAGAAGGAAACACCATATATTTT.

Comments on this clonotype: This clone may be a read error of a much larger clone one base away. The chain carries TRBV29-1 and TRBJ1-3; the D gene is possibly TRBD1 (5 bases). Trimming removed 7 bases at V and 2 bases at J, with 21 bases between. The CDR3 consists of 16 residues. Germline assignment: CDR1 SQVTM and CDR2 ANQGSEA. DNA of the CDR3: TGCAGCGCCATACGGGGCCGTTTAGACACTGGAAACACCATATATTTT. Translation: CSAIRGRLDTGNTIYF.

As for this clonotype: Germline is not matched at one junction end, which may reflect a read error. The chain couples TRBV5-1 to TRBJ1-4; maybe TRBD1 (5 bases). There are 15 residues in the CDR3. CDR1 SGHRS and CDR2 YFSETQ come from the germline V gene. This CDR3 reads CAGSSSGATNEKLFF. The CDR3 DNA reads TGCGCCGGCAGCTCGTCGGGGGCAACTAATGAAAAACTGTTTTTT. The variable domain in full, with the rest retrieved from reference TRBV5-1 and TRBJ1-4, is KAGVTQTPRYLIKTRGQQVTLSCSPISGHRSVSWYQQTPGQGLQFLFEYFSETQRNKGNFPGRFSGRQFSNSRSEMNVSTLELGDSALYLCAGSSSGATNEKLFFGSGTQLSVL.

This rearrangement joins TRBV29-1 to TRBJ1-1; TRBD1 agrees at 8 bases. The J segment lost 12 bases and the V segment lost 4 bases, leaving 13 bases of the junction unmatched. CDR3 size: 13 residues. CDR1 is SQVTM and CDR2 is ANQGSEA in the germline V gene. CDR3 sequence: CSVGNSGGSPTFF. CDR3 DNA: TGCAGCGTTGGAAACTCAGGGGGCTCACCAACTTTCTTT.

The CDR3 DNA follows: TGTGCCAGCAGTCAGGGGTCGCACCCTTCGAAGGACGAGCAGTACTTC. It yields the protein CASSQGSHPSKDEQYF. The chain recombines TRBV28 with TRBJ2-7; D is possibly TRBD1 (6 bases). The CDR3 is made up of 16 amino acids. Germline-derived CDR1 and CDR2 are MDHEN and SYDVKM. V was trimmed by 5 bases and J by 5 bases, leaving 22 bases between them.

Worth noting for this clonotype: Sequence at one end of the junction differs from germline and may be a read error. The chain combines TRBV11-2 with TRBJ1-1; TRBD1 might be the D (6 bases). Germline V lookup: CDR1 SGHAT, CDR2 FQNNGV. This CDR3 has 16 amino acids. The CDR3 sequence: CASSRGAQGFDTEAFF. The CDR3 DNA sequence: TGTGCTAGCAGCCGTGGGGCTCAGGGGTTCGACACTGAAGCTTTCTTT.

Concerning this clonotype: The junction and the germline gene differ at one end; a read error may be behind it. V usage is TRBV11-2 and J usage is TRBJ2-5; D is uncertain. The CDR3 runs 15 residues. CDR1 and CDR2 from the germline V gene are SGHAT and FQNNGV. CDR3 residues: CASGLATEVRETQYF. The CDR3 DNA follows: TGTGCCAGCGGCTTAGCCACGGAAGTCCGAGAGACCCAGTACTTC.

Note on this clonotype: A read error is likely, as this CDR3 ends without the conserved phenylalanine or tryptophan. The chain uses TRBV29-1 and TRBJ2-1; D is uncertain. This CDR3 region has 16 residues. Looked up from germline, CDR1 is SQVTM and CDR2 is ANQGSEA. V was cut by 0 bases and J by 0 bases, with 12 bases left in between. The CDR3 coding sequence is TGCAGCGTTGAAGATCCAGACCGGAGCTCCTACAATGAGCAGTTCTTA. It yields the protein CSVEDPDRSSYNEQFL.

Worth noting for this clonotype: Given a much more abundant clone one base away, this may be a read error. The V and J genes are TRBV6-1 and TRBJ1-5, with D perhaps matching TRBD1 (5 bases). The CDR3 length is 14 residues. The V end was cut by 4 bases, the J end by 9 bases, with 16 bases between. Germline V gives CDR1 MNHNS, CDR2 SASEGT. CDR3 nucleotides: TGTGCCAGCAGTGGGGGCAGGGTGGCCCGGCCCCAGCATTTT. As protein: CASSGGRVARPQHF.

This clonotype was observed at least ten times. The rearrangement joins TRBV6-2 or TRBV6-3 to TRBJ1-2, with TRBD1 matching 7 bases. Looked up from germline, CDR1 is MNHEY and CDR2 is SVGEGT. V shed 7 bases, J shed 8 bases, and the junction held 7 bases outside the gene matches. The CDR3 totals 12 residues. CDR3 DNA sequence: TGTGCCAGCACTTCCGGGACAGTCGGCTACACCTTC. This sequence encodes CASTSGTVGYTF.

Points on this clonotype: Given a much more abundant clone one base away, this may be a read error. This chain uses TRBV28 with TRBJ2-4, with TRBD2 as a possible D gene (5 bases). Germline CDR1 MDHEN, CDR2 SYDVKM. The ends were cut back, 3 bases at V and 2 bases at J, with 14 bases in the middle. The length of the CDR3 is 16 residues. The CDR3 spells CASSLLVGVTKNIQYF. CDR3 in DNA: TGTGCCAGCAGTTTGCTAGTGGGAGTAACCAAAAACATTCAGTACTTC.

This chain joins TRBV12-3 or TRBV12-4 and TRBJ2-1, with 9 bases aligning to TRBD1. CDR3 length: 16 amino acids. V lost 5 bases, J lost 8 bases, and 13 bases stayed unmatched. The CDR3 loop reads CASSLIRGQGSHEQFF. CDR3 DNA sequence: TGTGCCAGCAGTCTAATTCGTGGACAGGGGAGTCATGAGCAGTTCTTC.

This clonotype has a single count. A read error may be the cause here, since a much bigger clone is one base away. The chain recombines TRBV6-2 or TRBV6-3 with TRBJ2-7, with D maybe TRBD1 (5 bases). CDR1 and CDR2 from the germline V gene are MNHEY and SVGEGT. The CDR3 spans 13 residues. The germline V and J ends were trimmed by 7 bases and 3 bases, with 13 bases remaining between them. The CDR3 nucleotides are TGTGCCAGCATGCGTCAGGGTCTCTACGAGCAGTACTTC. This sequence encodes CASMRQGLYEQYF.

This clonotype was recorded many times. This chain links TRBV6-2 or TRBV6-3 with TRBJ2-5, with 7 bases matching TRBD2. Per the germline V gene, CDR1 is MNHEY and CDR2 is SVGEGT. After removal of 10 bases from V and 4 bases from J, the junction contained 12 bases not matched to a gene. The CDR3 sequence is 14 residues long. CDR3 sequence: CATRGWEGVETQYF. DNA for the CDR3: TGTGCCACCCGAGGGTGGGAGGGCGTAGAGACCCAGTACTTC.

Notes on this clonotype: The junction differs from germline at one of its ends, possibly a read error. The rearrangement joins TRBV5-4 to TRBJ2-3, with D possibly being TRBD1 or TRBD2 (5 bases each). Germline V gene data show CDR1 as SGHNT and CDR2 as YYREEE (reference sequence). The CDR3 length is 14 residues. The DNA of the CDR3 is TGTGCCAGCAACTCGGGACGGAGCATAGATACGCAGTATTTT. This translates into CASNSGRSIDTQYF. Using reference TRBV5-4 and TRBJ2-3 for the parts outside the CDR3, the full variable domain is ETGVTQSPTHLIKTRGQQVTLRCSSQSGHNTVSWYQQALGQGPQFIFQYYREEENGRGNFPPRFSGLQFPNYSSELNVNALELDDSALYLCASNSGRSIDTQYFGPGTRLTVL.

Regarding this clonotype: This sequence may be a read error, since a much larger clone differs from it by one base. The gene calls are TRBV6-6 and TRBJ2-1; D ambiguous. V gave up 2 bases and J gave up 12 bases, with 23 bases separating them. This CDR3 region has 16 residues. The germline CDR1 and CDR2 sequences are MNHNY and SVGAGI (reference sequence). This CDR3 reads CASSYLRVPYKDGQFF. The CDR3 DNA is TGTGCCAGCAGTTACCTTAGGGTACCCTACAAGGATGGGCAGTTCTTC.

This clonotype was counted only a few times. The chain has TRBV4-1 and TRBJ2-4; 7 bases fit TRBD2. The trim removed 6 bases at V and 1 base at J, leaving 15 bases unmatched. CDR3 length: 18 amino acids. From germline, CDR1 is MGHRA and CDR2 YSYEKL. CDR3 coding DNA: TGCGCCAGCAGTCCCTGGGGGGAGGCGGGAGTGGCCAAAAACATTCAGTACTTC. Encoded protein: CASSPWGEAGVAKNIQYF.

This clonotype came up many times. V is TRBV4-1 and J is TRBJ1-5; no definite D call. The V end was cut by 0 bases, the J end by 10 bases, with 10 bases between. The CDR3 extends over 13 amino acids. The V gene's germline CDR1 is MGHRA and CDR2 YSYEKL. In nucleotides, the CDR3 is TGCGCCAGCAGCCAAGATCAAGTCCGCCCCCAGCATTTT. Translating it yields CASSQDQVRPQHF.

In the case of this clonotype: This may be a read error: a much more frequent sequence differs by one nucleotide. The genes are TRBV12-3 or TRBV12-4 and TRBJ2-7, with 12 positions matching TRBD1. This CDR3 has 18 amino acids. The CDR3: CASSYGTGGAFFSYEKYF. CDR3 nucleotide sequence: TGTGCCAGCAGTTACGGGACAGGGGGCGCCTTTTTCTCCTACGAGAAGTACTTC.